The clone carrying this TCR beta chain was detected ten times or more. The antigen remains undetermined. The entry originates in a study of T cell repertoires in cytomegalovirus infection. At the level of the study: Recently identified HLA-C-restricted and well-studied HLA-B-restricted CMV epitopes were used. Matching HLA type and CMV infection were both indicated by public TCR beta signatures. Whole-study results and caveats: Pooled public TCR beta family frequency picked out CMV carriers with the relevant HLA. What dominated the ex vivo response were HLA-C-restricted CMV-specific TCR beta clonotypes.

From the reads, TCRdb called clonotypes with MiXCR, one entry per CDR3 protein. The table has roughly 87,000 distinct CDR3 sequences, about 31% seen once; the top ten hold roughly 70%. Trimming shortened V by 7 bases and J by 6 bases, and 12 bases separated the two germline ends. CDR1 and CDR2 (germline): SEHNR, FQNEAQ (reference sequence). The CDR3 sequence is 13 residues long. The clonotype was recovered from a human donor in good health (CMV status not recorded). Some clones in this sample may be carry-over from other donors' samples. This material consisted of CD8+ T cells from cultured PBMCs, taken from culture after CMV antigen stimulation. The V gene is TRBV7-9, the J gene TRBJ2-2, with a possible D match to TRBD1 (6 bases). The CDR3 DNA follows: TGTGCCAGCATCCGCCCAGGGGCCGGGGAGCTGTTTTTT. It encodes CASIRPGAGELFF.